The T cell receptor (beta chain) under discussion was sequenced for a study of cytomegalovirus exposure and HLA in healthy donors. Study-level results: The finding came from a later analysis; first-cohort TCR clusters tended to co-occur in the approximately 120 validation repertoires.

Method: immunoSEQ multiplex PCR; TCRdb's copy keeps in-frame clones and lacks some. The sample carries under 95,000 clones, approximately 91% recorded once. The junction had 11 bases not matched to a gene; V was cut back by 6 bases and J by 10 bases. The CDR3 is 15 residues long. Germline CDR1 and CDR2: MNHEY and SMNVEV (reference sequence). Of note for this clone: Its antigen is unknown.

The origin of this receptor is a man aged 30 to 45 in good health and CMV-seronegative. The source material was PBMCs. The J gene is TRBJ1-6, the V gene TRBV27; the match to TRBD1 covers 8 bases. The CDR3 spells CASSLGQGNQSPLHF. Here the CDR3 DNA reads TGTGCCAGCAGCCTTGGACAGGGAAATCAATCACCCCTCCACTTT.